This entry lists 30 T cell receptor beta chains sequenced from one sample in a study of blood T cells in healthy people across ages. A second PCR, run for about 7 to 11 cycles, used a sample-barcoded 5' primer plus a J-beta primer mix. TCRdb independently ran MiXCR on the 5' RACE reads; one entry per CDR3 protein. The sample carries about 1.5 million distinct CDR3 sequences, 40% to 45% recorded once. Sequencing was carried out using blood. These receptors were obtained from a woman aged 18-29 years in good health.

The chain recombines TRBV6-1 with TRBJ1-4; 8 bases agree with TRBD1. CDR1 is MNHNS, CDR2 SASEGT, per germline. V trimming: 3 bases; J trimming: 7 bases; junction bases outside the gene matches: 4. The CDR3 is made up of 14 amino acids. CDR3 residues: CASSEKGQAEKLFF. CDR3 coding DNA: TGTGCCAGCAGTGAGAAGGGACAGGCTGAAAAACTGTTTTTT.

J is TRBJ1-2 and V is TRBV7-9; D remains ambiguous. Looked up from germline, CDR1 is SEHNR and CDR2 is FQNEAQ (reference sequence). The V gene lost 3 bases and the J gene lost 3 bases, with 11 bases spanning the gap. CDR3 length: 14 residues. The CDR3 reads CASSFRGLDYGYTF. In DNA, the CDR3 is TGTGCCAGCAGCTTCCGCGGGTTGGACTATGGCTACACCTTC.

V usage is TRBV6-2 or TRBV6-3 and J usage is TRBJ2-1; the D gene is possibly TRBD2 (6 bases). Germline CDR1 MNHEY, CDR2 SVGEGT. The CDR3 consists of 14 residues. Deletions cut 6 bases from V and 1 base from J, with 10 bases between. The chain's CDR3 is CASREAGSYNEQFF. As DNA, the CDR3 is TGTGCCAGCAGAGAGGCGGGGTCCTACAATGAGCAGTTCTTC.

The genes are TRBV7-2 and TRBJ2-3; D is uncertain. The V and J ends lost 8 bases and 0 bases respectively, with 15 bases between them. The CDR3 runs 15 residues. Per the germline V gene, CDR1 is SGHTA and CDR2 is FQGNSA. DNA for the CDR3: TGTGCCAGCGCCATCATAGCAACTAGCACAGATACGCAGTATTTT. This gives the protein CASAIIATSTDTQYF.

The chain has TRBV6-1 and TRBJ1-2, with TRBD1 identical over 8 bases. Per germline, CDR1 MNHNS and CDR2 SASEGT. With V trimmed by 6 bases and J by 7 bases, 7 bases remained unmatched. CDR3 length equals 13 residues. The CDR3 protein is CASSPGQVRGYTF. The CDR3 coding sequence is TGTGCCAGCAGCCCGGGACAGGTTCGTGGCTACACCTTC.

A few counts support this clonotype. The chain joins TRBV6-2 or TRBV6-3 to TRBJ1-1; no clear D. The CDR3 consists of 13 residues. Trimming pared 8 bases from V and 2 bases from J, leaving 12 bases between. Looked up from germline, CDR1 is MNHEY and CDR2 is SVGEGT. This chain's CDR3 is CASAPGGNTEAFF. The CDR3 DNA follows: TGTGCCAGCGCCCCAGGTGGTAACACTGAAGCTTTCTTT.

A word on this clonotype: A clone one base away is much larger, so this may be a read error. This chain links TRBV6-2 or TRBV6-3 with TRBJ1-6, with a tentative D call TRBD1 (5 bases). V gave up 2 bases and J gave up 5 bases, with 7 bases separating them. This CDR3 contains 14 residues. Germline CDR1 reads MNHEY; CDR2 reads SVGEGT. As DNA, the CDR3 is TGTGCCAGCAGTTACGGGACGGATAATTCACCCCTCCACTTT. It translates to CASSYGTDNSPLHF.

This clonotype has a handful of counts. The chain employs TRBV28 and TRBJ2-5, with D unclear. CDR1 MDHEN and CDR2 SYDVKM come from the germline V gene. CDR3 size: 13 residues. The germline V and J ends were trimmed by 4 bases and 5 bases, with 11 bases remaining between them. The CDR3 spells CASSSVGDETQYF. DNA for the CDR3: TGTGCCAGCAGTTCGGTGGGCGACGAGACCCAGTACTTC.

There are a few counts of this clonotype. The CDR3 is CASRGIYGTGDFYGYTF. CDR3 DNA: TGTGCCAGCAGGGGAATTTATGGGACAGGGGATTTCTATGGCTACACCTTC. The genes are TRBV27 and TRBJ1-2, with 10 bases identical to TRBD1. CDR1 MNHEY and CDR2 SMNVEV come from the germline V gene (reference sequence). The CDR3 has 17 residues. The V gene end was trimmed by 6 bases and the J gene end by 4 bases; junction bases not matched to a gene: 14.

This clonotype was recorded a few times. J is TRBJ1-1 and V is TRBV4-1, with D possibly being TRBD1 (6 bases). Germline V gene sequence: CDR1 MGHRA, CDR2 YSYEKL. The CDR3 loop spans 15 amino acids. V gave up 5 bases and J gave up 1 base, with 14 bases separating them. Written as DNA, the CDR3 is TGCGCCAGCAGCTTTCGACAGGAAACGAACACTGAAGCTTTCTTT. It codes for CASSFRQETNTEAFF.

The CDR3 bases are TGCGCCAGCAGTCAACAGGGTATAGAGACCCAGTACTTC. It is translated as CASSQQGIETQYF. The gene calls are TRBV4-3 and TRBJ2-5, with a tentative D call TRBD1 (6 bases). Germline CDR1 LGHNA, CDR2 YSLEER. Trimming took off 6 bases at V and 4 bases at J, with 12 bases between the two ends. CDR3 size: 13 residues.

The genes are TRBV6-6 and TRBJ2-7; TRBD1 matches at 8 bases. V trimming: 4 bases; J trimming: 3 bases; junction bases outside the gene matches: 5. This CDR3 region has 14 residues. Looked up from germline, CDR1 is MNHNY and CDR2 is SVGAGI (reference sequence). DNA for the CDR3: TGTGCCAGCAGTTCGACAGGGGAGAACTACGAGCAGTACTTC. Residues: CASSSTGENYEQYF.

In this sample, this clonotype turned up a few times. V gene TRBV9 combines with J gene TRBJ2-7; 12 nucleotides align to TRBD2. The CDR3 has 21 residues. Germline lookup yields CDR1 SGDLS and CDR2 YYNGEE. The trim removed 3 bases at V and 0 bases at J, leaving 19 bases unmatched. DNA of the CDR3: TGTGCCAGCAGCGCCATAGGGGTACTAGCGGGGGGCTTCGAATGCTCCTACGAGCAGTACTTC. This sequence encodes CASSAIGVLAGGFECSYEQYF.

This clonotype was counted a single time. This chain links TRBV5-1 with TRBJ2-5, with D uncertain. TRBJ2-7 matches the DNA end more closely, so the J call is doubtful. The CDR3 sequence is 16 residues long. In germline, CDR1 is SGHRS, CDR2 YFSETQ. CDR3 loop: CASSLDPAPTVYEQYF. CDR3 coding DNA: TGCGCCAGCAGCTTGGACCCTGCCCCAACCGTCTACGAGCAGTACTTC.

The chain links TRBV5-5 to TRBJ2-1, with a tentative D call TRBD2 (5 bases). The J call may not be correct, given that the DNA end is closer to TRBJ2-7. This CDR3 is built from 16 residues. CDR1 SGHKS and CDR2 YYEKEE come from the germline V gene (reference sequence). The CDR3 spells CASSLGQSSSYNEQYF. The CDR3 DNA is TGTGCCAGCAGCTTGGGGCAGTCTAGCTCCTACAATGAGCAGTACTTC.

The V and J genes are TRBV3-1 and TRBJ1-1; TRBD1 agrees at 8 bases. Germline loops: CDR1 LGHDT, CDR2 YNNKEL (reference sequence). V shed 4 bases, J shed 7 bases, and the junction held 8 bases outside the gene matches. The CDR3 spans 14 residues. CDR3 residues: CASSLQGVGREAFF. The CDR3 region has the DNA TGTGCCAGCAGCCTACAGGGGGTGGGTCGTGAAGCTTTCTTT.

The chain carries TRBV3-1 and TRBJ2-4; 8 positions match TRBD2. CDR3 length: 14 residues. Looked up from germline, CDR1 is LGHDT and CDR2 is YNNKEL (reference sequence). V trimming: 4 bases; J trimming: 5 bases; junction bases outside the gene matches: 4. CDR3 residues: CASSRIGGENIQYF. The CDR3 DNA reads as TGTGCCAGCAGCCGCATCGGGGGGGAAAACATTCAGTACTTC.

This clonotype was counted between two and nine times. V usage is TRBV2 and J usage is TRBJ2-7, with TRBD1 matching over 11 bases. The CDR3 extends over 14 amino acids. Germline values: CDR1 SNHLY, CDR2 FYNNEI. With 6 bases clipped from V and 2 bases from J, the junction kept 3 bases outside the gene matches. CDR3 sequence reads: CASSGTGGPYEQYF. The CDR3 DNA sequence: TGTGCCAGCAGCGGGACAGGGGGTCCCTACGAGCAGTACTTC.

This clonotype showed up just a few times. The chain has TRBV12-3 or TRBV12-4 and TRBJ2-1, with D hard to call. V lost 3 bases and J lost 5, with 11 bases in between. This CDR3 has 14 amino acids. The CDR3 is CASSFRRLNNEQFF. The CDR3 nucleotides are TGTGCCAGCAGTTTTAGACGGCTAAACAATGAGCAGTTCTTC.

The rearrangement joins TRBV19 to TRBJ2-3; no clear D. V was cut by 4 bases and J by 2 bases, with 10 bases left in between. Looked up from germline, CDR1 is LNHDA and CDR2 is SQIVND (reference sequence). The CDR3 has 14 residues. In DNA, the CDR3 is TGTGCCAGTAGTACCGATCAGCTCACAGATACGCAGTATTTT. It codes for CASSTDQLTDTQYF.

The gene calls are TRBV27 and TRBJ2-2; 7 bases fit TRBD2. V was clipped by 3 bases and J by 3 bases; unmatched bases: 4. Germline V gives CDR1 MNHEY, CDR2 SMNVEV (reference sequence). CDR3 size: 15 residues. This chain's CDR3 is CASSFVAGHTGELFF. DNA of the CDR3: TGTGCCAGCAGTTTCGTAGCGGGTCACACCGGGGAGCTGTTTTTT.

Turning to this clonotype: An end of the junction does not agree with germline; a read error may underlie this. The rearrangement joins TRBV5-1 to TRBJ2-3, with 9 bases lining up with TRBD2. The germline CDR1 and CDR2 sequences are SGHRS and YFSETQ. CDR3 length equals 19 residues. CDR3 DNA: TGCGCCAGCCGCTTTCGCGGGGGGGCCACCTCCATCCTCACTGATACGCAGTATTTT. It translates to CASRFRGGATSILTDTQYF. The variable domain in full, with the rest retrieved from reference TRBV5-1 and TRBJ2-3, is KAGVTQTPRYLIKTRGQQVTLSCSPISGHRSVSWYQQTPGQGLQFLFEYFSETQRNKGNFPGRFSGRQFSNSRSEMNVSTLELGDSALYLCASRFRGGATSILTDTQYFGPGTRLTVL.

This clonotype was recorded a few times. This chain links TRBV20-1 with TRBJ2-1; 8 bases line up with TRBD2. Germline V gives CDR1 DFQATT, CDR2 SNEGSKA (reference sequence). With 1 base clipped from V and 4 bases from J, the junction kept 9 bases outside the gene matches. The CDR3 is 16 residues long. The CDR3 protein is CSARVWGSGTYNEQFF. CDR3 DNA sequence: TGCAGTGCTAGAGTTTGGGGTAGCGGGACATACAATGAGCAGTTCTTC.

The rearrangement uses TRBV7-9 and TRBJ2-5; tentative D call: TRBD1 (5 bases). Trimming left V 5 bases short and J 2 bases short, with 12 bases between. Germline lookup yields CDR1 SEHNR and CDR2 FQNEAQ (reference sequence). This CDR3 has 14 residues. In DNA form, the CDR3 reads TGTGCCAGCAGCCACCCGACAGAACAAGAGACCCAGTACTTC. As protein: CASSHPTEQETQYF.

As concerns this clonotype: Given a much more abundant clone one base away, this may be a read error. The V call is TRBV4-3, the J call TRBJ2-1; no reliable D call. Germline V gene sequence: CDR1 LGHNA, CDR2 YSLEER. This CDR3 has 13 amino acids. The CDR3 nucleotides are TGCGCCGGCAGCCAAGCGACCTCCAATGAGCAGTTCTTC. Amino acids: CAGSQATSNEQFF.

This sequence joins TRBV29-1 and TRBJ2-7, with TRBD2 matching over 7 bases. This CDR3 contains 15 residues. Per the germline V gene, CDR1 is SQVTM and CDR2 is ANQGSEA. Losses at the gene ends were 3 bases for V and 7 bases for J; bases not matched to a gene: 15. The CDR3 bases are TGCAGCGTTGATGGAGTTGGCGGGAGTAGAAATGAGCAGTACTTC. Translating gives CSVDGVGGSRNEQYF.

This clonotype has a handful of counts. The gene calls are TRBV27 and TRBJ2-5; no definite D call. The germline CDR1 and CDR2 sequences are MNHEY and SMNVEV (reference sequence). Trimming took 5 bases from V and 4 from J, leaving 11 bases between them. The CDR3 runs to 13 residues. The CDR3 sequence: CASSPRHGETQYF. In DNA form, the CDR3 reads TGTGCCAGCAGTCCCAGACACGGAGAGACCCAGTACTTC.

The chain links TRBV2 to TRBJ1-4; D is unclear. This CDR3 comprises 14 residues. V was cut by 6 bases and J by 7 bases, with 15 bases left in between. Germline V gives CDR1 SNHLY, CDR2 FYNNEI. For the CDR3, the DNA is TGTGCCAGCAGCCGCATAAGGGAATTTGAAAAACTGTTTTTT. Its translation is CASSRIREFEKLFF.

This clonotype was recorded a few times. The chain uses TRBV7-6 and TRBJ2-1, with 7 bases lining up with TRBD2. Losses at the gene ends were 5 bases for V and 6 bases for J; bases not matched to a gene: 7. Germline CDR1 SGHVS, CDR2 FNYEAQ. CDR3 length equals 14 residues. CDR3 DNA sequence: TGTGCCAGCAGCCCTCAGACTAGCCTCAATGAGCAGTTCTTC. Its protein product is CASSPQTSLNEQFF.

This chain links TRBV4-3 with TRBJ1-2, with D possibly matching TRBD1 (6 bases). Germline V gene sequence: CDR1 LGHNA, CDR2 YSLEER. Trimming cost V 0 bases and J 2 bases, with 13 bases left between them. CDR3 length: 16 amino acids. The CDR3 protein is CASSQDDRPWNYGYTF. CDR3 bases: TGCGCCAGCAGCCAAGACGACAGGCCCTGGAACTATGGCTACACCTTC.